The 6 T cell receptor beta chains listed next were all sequenced from one sample in a study of T cells in Graves' hyperthyroidism and ophthalmopathy. From RNA transcripts, TCR beta CDR3 regions were amplified. The HTBI primer set drove a first-round RT-PCR of the TCR CDR3. TCRdb used MiXCR to reprocess the multiplex PCR reads, holding one entry per CDR3 protein. The repertoire includes about 560,000 distinct CDR3 sequences, 16% of them detected once, and about 18% sits in the top ten. The material sequenced was blood. These receptor sequences come from a woman under 30 with Graves' hyperthyroidism.

This clonotype was counted ten times or more. This chain connects TRBV20-1 to TRBJ2-7; 7 positions match TRBD2. Germline V gene data show CDR1 as DFQATT and CDR2 as SNEGSKA (reference sequence). The CDR3 is 12 amino acids. CDR3 residues: CRAQRGGHEQYF. The CDR3, as DNA: TGCAGGGCCCAGCGGGGAGGCCACGAGCAGTACTTC.

A note on this clonotype: Possible read error: a much larger clone is one base away. The chain is built from TRBV6-2 or TRBV6-3 and TRBJ2-1, with 14 bases fitting TRBD2. This CDR3 has 18 residues. The germline V gene encodes CDR1 MNHEY and CDR2 SVGEGT. CDR3 DNA sequence: TGTGCCAGCAGACGGCCCGGGACTAGCGGGGGACTCTACAATGAGCAGCTCTTC. Translating it yields CASRRPGTSGGLYNEQLF.

This clonotype was detected ten times or more. This rearrangement joins TRBV6-1 to TRBJ2-1; possible D gene TRBD2, 6 bases. CDR1 is MNHNS and CDR2 is SASEGT in the germline V gene. This CDR3 is 15 amino acids long. With 10 bases removed from V and 4 bases from J, the gap between germline ends came to 20 bases. The CDR3 sequence: CATTPAGRGYNEQFF. The CDR3 DNA is TGTGCCACCACGCCCGCGGGACGGGGATACAATGAGCAGTTCTTC.

As concerns this clonotype: The limits of the CDR3 on the DNA are not certain, so only TCRdb's listed CDR3 is given. The CDR3 sequence: CASSFLAGASSYEQYF. The chain combines TRBV12-3 or TRBV12-4 with TRBJ2-7; the table's D call of TRBD1 was not tested on the DNA. The CDR3 is 16 amino acids in total, end residues counted.

The chain couples TRBV29-1 to TRBJ2-7; D not certain. Germline loops: CDR1 SQVTM, CDR2 ANQGSEA. The CDR3 is made up of 11 amino acids. Trimming removed 7 bases at V and 6 bases at J, with 13 bases between. The CDR3 sequence: CSAALKFEQYF. The DNA for the CDR3 is TGCAGCGCCGCCCTTAAGTTCGAGCAGTACTTC.

The chain couples TRBV29-1 to TRBJ1-3; D ambiguous. This CDR3 region has 13 residues. Germline assignment: CDR1 SQVTM and CDR2 ANQGSEA. V gave up 4 bases and J gave up 0 bases, with 7 bases separating them. This CDR3 reads CSVGASSGNTIYF. The CDR3 DNA reads as TGCAGCGTTGGGGCCAGCTCTGGAAACACCATATATTTT.